The 30 T cell receptor beta chains in this list originate from one sample, sequenced in a study of T cell clones after liver transplantation. Sequencing was performed with immunoSEQ multiplex PCR; in TCRdb, only in-frame clones are kept and a portion is missing. Here the sample spans some 45,000 clones, around 83% being singletons. The starting material was CD4+ T cells from blood, obtained 24 months after liver transplant. These receptor sequences come from a human patient who received a liver transplant. The T cells may partly be graft donor cells.

The chain carries TRBV4-2 and TRBJ2-2; 7 nucleotides line up with TRBD1. CDR1 LGHNA and CDR2 YNFKEQ come from the germline V gene. V lost 4 bases and J lost 0; bases outside the gene matches: 11. The CDR3 contains 18 residues. The chain's CDR3 is CASSRDRVGNSNTGELFF. The CDR3 bases are TGTGCCAGCAGCCGAGACAGGGTGGGGAATTCGAACACCGGGGAGCTGTTTTTT.

This clone was detected a few times. The genes are TRBV7-2 and TRBJ2-2; a possible D gene is TRBD1 (5 bases). CDR1 and CDR2 from the germline V gene are SGHTA and FQGNSA. The V gene lost 4 bases and the J gene lost 7 bases, with 19 bases spanning the gap. This CDR3 spans 16 amino acids. The CDR3 spells CASSSSGSSPVGELFF. The CDR3 coding sequence is TGTGCCAGCAGCTCCTCAGGGTCGTCCCCAGTCGGGGAGCTGTTTTTT.

V is TRBV15 and J is TRBJ1-3; 11 nucleotides match TRBD1. In germline, CDR1 is LNHNV, CDR2 YYDKDF (reference sequence). V was pared by 1 base and J by 3 bases, with 8 bases of the junction left unmatched. This CDR3 comprises 18 residues. CDR3 bases: TGTGCCACCAGCAGAGGTCGCCTGGGACAGGGGGTTGGAAACACCATATATTTT. It is translated as CATSRGRLGQGVGNTIYF.

The rearrangement uses TRBV7-8 and TRBJ2-1; 9 bases agree with TRBD2. Losses at the gene ends were 6 bases for V and 4 bases for J; bases not matched to a gene: 13. Germline V lookup: CDR1 SGHVS, CDR2 FQNEAQ. The CDR3 runs 17 residues. The CDR3 nucleotides read TGTGCCAGCAGAGGGGCGAAGGCGGGAGGGCCGTACAATGAGCAGTTCTTC. Its protein is CASRGAKAGGPYNEQFF.

This chain joins TRBV10-3 and TRBJ2-1; the match to TRBD2 covers 9 bases. J lost 9 bases, V lost 7 bases, and 10 bases had no gene match. The CDR3 has 14 residues. Per the germline V gene, CDR1 is ENHRY and CDR2 is SYGVKD. In DNA form, the CDR3 reads TGTGCCATCACCGCGGGAGGGCCGATATCTGAGCAGTTCTTC. Amino acid sequence: CAITAGGPISEQFF.

J is TRBJ1-1 and V is TRBV7-3; D not certain. The V and J ends lost 4 bases and 3 bases respectively, with 9 bases between them. Germline CDR1 and CDR2: SGHTA and FQGTGA. The CDR3 spans 13 residues. The CDR3 loop reads CASSSGFYTEAFF. Written as DNA, the CDR3 is TGTGCCAGCAGCTCGGGGTTTTACACTGAAGCTTTCTTT.

The rearrangement uses TRBV6-1 and TRBJ1-4, with 8 bases lining up with TRBD1. The V gene's germline CDR1 is MNHNS and CDR2 SASEGT. There are 13 residues in the CDR3. J gave up 7 bases and V 9 bases, and 7 bases lay outside the gene matches. The CDR3 loop reads CASYRQGSEKLFF. The CDR3 DNA sequence: TGTGCCAGTTACCGACAGGGGAGTGAAAAACTGTTTTTT.

The table lists this clone with a count of one. The CDR3 is CASSPRRETYEQYF. Written as DNA, the CDR3 is TGTGCCAGCTCACCAAGGAGGGAAACCTACGAGCAGTACTTC. The chain uses TRBV18 and TRBJ2-7, with a tentative D call TRBD2 (6 bases). CDR3 length: 14 residues. The V and J ends lost 2 bases and 2 bases respectively, with 10 bases between them. Germline V gene data show CDR1 as KGHSH and CDR2 as LQKENI.

The gene calls are TRBV4-2 and TRBJ1-5, with D maybe TRBD1 (5 bases). V shed 1 base and J shed 2 bases, with 9 bases lying between them. The CDR3 is 15 residues long. Germline V gene lookup returns CDR1 LGHNA and CDR2 YNFKEQ. CDR3 in amino acids: CASSQVSGGNQPQHF. For the CDR3, the DNA is TGTGCCAGCAGCCAAGTGTCGGGGGGCAATCAGCCCCAGCATTTT.

V is TRBV6-5 and J is TRBJ2-5; D gene ambiguous. Between the trimmed V and J ends, which lost 6 bases and 2 bases, there was a span of 4 bases. The germline V gene has CDR1 MNHEY and CDR2 SVGAGI. This CDR3 is built from 11 residues. DNA for the CDR3: TGTGCCAGCAGCCCGCAAGAGACCCAGTACTTC. It encodes CASSPQETQYF.

The genes are TRBV14 and TRBJ2-1; 9 nucleotides match TRBD1. V was pared by 0 bases and J by 7 bases, with 13 bases of the junction left unmatched. Germline CDR1 SGHDN, CDR2 FVKESK. CDR3 length equals 18 residues. CDR3 DNA: TGTGCCAGCAGCCAAGATCTGGGGCCCGGGACAGGGAATAATGAGCAGTTCTTC. Translation: CASSQDLGPGTGNNEQFF. The full variable domain, completed using reference TRBV14 and TRBJ2-1, is EAGVTQFPSHSVIEKGQTVTLRCDPISGHDNLYWYRRVMGKEIKFLLHFVKESKQDESGMPNNRFLAERTGGTYSTLKVQPAELEDSGVYFCASSQDLGPGTGNNEQFFGPGTRLTVL.

This CDR3 reads CASRPGQEVTEAFF. CDR3 in DNA: TGTGCCAGCAGACCCGGACAGGAGGTCACTGAAGCTTTCTTT. This rearrangement joins TRBV7-9 to TRBJ1-1; 7 bases agree with TRBD1. Trimming cost V 6 bases and J 4 bases; bases outside gene matches: 8. The CDR3 length is 14 residues. In germline, CDR1 is SEHNR, CDR2 FQNEAQ (reference sequence). The full variable domain, rest sourced from reference TRBV7-9 and TRBJ1-1, is DTGVSQNPRHKITKRGQNVTFRCDPISEHNRLYWYRQTLGQGPEFLTYFQNEAQLEKSRLLSDRFSAERPKGSFSTLEIQRTEQGDSAMYLCASRPGQEVTEAFFGQGTRLTVV.

This chain links TRBV5-1 with TRBJ2-1; D uncertain. Trimming shortened V by 0 bases and J by 0 bases, and 7 bases separated the two germline ends. The germline V gene encodes CDR1 SGHRS and CDR2 YFSETQ. The CDR3 is made up of 15 amino acids. In DNA form, the CDR3 reads TGCGCCAGCAGCTTGGGCAGCCGCTCCTACAATGAGCAGTTCTTC. Residues: CASSLGSRSYNEQFF.

This clone has a single count. At one end the junction does not follow the germline gene, possibly because of a read error. V gene TRBV6-1 combines with J gene TRBJ1-5; 7 bases are a match to TRBD1. This CDR3 region has 15 residues. Germline V CDR1 and CDR2: MNHNS, SASEGT. CDR3 coding DNA: TGTGCCAGCAGCAGACAGGGTTCAAGCAGTCAGCCCCAGCATTTT. Translating it yields CASSRQGSSSQPQHF.

The chain carries TRBV5-4 and TRBJ1-3; TRBD1 matches at 9 bases. V gave up 2 bases and J gave up 4 bases; unmatched junction bases: 7. The CDR3 totals 16 residues. CDR1 is SGHNT, CDR2 YYREEE, per germline (reference sequence). The CDR3: CASSFTGGTRGNTIYF. The CDR3 region has the DNA TGTGCCAGCAGCTTTACAGGGGGCACCCGAGGAAACACCATATATTTT.

The chain uses TRBV19 and TRBJ2-1; D remains ambiguous. V was pared by 2 bases and J by 8 bases, with 7 bases between. The length of the CDR3 is 12 residues. The germline V gene encodes CDR1 LNHDA and CDR2 SQIVND (reference sequence). CDR3 DNA: TGTGCCAGTAGTATATTGGGGTATGAGCAGTTCTTC. Translation gives CASSILGYEQFF. The complete variable domain, with remaining parts taken from reference TRBV19 and TRBJ2-1, reads DGGITQSPKYLFRKEGQNVTLSCEQNLNHDAMYWYRQDPGQGLRLIYYSQIVNDFQKGDIAEGYSVSREKKESFPLTVTSAQKNPTAFYLCASSILGYEQFFGPGTRLTVL.

The chain is built from TRBV28 and TRBJ2-5, with a tentative D call TRBD2 (5 bases). V gave up 4 bases and J gave up 4 bases, with 13 bases separating them. The CDR3 has 14 residues. CDR1 is MDHEN and CDR2 is SYDVKM in the germline V gene. The CDR3 DNA follows: TGTGCCAGCAGTTCCCCGGGCGGGCGAGAGACCCAGTACTTC. Translated, it gives CASSSPGGRETQYF.

The chain combines TRBV20-1 with TRBJ1-4; possibly TRBD1 for D (5 bases). This CDR3 region has 11 residues. The germline V gene encodes CDR1 DFQATT and CDR2 SNEGSKA (reference sequence). Trimming took 4 bases from V and 10 from J, leaving 10 bases between them. The CDR3 bases are TGCAGTGCTACTCCAAGGGGAAAACTGTTTTTT. As protein: CSATPRGKLFF.

The chain links TRBV5-1 to TRBJ1-1; the D gene is possibly TRBD1 (5 bases). Per germline, CDR1 SGHRS and CDR2 YFSETQ. V gave up 4 bases and J gave up 0 bases, with 16 bases separating them. There are 16 residues in the CDR3. The CDR3 spells CASSAGGLQVNTEAFF. CDR3 DNA sequence: TGCGCCAGCAGCGCCGGAGGGCTACAGGTGAACACTGAAGCTTTCTTT.

This chain links TRBV11-2 with TRBJ1-5; D remains ambiguous. Germline CDR1 is SGHAT and CDR2 is FQNNGV. The V gene lost 1 base and the J gene lost 2 bases, with 21 bases spanning the gap. This CDR3 comprises 19 residues. CDR3 nucleotide sequence: TGTGCCAGCAGCTTAGTGCCTGTAGGGCCGACCTCCGGCAATCAGCCCCAGCATTTT. Translated, it gives CASSLVPVGPTSGNQPQHF.

The rearrangement links TRBV9 to TRBJ2-3; tentative D call: TRBD2 (6 bases). The ends were cut back, 0 bases at V and 4 bases at J, with 12 bases in the middle. Germline CDR1 SGDLS, CDR2 YYNGEE. This CDR3 is 15 amino acids long. CDR3 DNA sequence: TGTGCCAGCAGCGTAGTGGCCGGGAGAGCAGATACGCAGTATTTT. Protein: CASSVVAGRADTQYF.

V usage is TRBV5-6 and J usage is TRBJ2-3; 7 bases map to TRBD1. This CDR3 has 15 residues. V trimming: 4 bases; J trimming: 4 bases; junction bases outside the gene matches: 9. Germline lookup yields CDR1 SGHDT and CDR2 YYEEEE. CDR3 nucleotides: TGTGCCAGCAGCATGACAGGGACGCCTCCAGATACGCAGTATTTT. Its protein is CASSMTGTPPDTQYF. Full variable domain (outside the CDR3, taken from reference TRBV5-6 and TRBJ2-3): DAGVTQSPTHLIKTRGQQVTLRCSPKSGHDTVSWYQQALGQGPQFIFQYYEEEERQRGNFPDRFSGHQFPNYSSELNVNALLLGDSALYLCASSMTGTPPDTQYFGPGTRLTVL.

The chain uses TRBV2 and TRBJ1-5; 10 nucleotides agree with TRBD1. The ends lost 2 bases at V and 7 bases at J; junction bases unmatched: 5. The CDR3 consists of 15 residues. Germline-derived CDR1 and CDR2 are SNHLY and FYNNEI. CDR3 sequence: CASSERQGARQPQHF. CDR3 coding DNA: TGTGCCAGCAGTGAACGACAGGGGGCGCGGCAGCCCCAGCATTTT.

V gene TRBV5-1 combines with J gene TRBJ1-1; no firm D call. The CDR3 loop spans 15 amino acids. Trimming removed 0 bases from V and 1 base from J, with 10 bases in between. CDR1 SGHRS and CDR2 YFSETQ come from the germline V gene. The CDR3 DNA sequence: TGCGCCAGCAGCTTGGACGAATCGAGGAACACTGAAGCTTTCTTT. Translating gives CASSLDESRNTEAFF.

V and J are TRBV19 and TRBJ2-3, with D perhaps matching TRBD2 (7 bases). CDR1 is LNHDA and CDR2 is SQIVND in the germline V gene (reference sequence). The CDR3 consists of 16 residues. Trimming removed 1 base from V and 4 bases from J, with 15 bases in between. This chain's CDR3 is CASSIAEGGPSDTQYF. CDR3 in DNA: TGTGCCAGTAGTATAGCCGAGGGGGGGCCATCAGATACGCAGTATTTT.

The chain uses TRBV30 and TRBJ1-1; weak D call: TRBD1 (5 bases). Germline-derived CDR1 and CDR2 are GTSNPN and SVGIG (reference sequence). Trimming removed 5 bases from V and 2 bases from J, with 12 bases in between. The CDR3 runs to 13 residues. The CDR3 DNA sequence: TGTGCCTGGGACCGTCAGGGTAACACTGAAGCTTTCTTT. Translation gives CAWDRQGNTEAFF.

This clone has only one observation. J is TRBJ2-3 and V is TRBV7-3, with D unclear. V was shortened by 1 base and J by 0 bases, with 23 bases between the two germline ends. Germline CDR1 SGHTA, CDR2 FQGTGA. The CDR3 has 20 amino acids. In DNA form, the CDR3 reads TGTGCCAGCAGCTTAAAAAGGGCGGCTACCGGACGACCAAGCACAGATACGCAGTATTTT. Protein: CASSLKRAATGRPSTDTQYF.

V gene TRBV11-1 combines with J gene TRBJ2-2; unclear D gene. V lost 1 base and J lost 5, with 5 bases in between. Germline assignment: CDR1 SGHAT and CDR2 FQDESV (reference sequence). This CDR3 region has 13 residues. CDR3 loop: CASSLDETGELFF. The CDR3 DNA reads TGTGCCAGCAGCTTAGACGAGACCGGGGAGCTGTTTTTT.

This chain uses TRBV5-1 with TRBJ2-2, with a weak D call TRBD2 (6 bases). The germline V gene has CDR1 SGHRS and CDR2 YFSETQ. The CDR3 length is 14 residues. V lost 5 bases and J 4 bases, leaving 12 bases between the germline ends. In DNA form, the CDR3 reads TGCGCCAGCAGATTGACTAGTAGCACCGGGGAGCTGTTTTTT. Its translation: CASRLTSSTGELFF.

The chain carries TRBV11-2 and TRBJ1-1; 9 bases fit TRBD1. The CDR3 length is 13 residues. The germline CDR1 and CDR2 sequences are SGHAT and FQNNGV. V shed 4 bases, J shed 10 bases, and the junction held 7 bases outside the gene matches. CDR3 nucleotide sequence: TGTGCCAGCAGCTCCGGACAGGGGATGGGAGCTTTCTTT. Encoded protein: CASSSGQGMGAFF.